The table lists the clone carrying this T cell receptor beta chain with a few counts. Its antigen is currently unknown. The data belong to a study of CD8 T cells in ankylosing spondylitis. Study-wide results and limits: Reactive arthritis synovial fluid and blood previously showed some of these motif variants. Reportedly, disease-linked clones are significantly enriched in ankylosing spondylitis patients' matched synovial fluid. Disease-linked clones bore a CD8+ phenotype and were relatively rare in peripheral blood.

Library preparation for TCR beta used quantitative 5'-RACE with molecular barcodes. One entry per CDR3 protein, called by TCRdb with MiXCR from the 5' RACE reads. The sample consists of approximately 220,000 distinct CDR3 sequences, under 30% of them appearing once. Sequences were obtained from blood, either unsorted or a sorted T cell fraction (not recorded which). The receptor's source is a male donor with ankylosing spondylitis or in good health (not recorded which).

The CDR3, as DNA: TGCAGCGTTGAAGTTTTGCAGGGGCTCCCCTATGGCTACACCTTC. Translated: CSVEVLQGLPYGYTF. The V gene is TRBV29-1, the J gene TRBJ1-2; a weak D match, TRBD1 (6 bases). CDR1 is SQVTM and CDR2 is ANQGSEA in the germline V gene. This CDR3 is 15 amino acids long. V shed 1 base and J shed 4 bases, with 16 bases lying between them.